This T cell receptor (beta chain) was retrieved from a study of blood T cell repertoires in COVID-19. Overall study: COVID-19 samples collected from the United States, Italy and Spain covered acute and convalescent phases.

Profiled with immunoSEQ multiplex PCR; TCRdb holds only in-frame clones, not every one. This table holds around 140,000 clones, 84% found once. The V gene lost 5 bases and the J gene lost 9 bases, with 17 bases spanning the gap. Germline V lookup: CDR1 SEHNR, CDR2 FQNEAQ (reference sequence). The CDR3 is made up of 14 amino acids. The chain uses TRBV7-9 and TRBJ1-5; D might be TRBD1 (5 bases). The receptor comes from a human donor in a cohort sampled during active COVID-19. Sequences were obtained from peripheral blood. CDR3 DNA sequence: TGTGCCAGCAGCCCGGAAGGAACAAGGGGGCCCCAGCATTTT. Protein sequence: CASSPEGTRGPQHF.